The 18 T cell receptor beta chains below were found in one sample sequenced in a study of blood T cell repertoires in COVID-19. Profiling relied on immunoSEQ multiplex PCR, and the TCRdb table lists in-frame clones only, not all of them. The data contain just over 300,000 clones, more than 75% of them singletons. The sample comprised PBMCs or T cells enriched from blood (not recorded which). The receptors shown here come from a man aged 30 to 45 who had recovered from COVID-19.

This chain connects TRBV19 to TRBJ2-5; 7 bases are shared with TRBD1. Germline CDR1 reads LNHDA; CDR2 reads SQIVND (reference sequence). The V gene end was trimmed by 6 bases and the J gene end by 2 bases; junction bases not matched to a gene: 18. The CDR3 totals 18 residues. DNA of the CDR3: TGTGCCAGTAGCCGCCAGGGACAGCTTAATGGATTTCAAGAGACCCAGTACTTC. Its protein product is CASSRQGQLNGFQETQYF.

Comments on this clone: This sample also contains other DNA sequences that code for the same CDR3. CDR3 residues: CASSMTGGNTEAFF. Here the CDR3 DNA reads TGCGCCAGCTCAATGACAGGGGGGAACACTGAAGCTTTCTTT. The chain links TRBV10-1 to TRBJ1-1, with 9 bases identical to TRBD1. With 8 bases clipped from V and 1 base from J, the junction kept 5 bases outside the gene matches. The CDR3 loop spans 14 amino acids. Germline V gene lookup returns CDR1 WNHNN and CDR2 SYGVQD (reference sequence).

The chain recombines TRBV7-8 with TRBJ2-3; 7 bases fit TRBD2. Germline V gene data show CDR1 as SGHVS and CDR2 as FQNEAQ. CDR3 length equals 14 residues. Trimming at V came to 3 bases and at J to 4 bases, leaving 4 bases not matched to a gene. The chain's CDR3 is CASSFRGDSDTQYF. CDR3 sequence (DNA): TGTGCCAGCAGCTTTCGGGGGGACTCAGATACGCAGTATTTT. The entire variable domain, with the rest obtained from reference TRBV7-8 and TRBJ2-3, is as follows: GAGVSQSPRYKVAKRGQDVALRCDPISGHVSLFWYQQALGQGPEFLTYFQNEAQLDKSGLPSDRFFAERPEGSVSTLKIQRTQQEDSAVYLCASSFRGDSDTQYFGPGTRLTVL.

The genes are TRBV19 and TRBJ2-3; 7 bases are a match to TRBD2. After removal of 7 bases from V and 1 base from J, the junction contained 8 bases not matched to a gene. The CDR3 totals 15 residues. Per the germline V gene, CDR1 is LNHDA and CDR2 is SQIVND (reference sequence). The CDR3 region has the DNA TGTGCCAGTAAATCGAGTCTAGCGGGCACAGATACGCAGTATTTT. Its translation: CASKSSLAGTDTQYF.

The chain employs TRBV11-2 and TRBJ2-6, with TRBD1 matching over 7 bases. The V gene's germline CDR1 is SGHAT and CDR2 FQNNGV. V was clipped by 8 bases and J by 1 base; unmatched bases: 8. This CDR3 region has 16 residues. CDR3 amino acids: CASASGGMSGANVLTF. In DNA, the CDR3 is TGTGCCAGCGCCTCAGGGGGTATGTCTGGGGCCAACGTCCTGACTTTC.

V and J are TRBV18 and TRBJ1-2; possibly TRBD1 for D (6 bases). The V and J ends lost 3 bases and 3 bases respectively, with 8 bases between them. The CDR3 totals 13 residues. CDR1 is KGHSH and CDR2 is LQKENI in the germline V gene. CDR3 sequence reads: CASSPAGDYGYTF. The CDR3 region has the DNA TGTGCCAGCTCACCGGCAGGGGACTATGGCTACACCTTC.

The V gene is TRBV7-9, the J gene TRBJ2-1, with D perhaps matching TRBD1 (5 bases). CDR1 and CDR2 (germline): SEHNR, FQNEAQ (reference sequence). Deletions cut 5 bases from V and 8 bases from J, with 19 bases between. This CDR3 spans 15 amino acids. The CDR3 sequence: CASSQTRDSEDEQFF. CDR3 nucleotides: TGTGCCAGCAGCCAGACCCGCGACAGCGAGGATGAGCAGTTCTTC.

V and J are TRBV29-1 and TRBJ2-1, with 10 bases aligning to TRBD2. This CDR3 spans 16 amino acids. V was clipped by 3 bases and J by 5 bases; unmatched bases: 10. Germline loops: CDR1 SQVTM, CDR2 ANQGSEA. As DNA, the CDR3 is TGCAGCGTTGACCGGGGAGCGGGGGGGAGGAACAATGAGCAGTTCTTC. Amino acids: CSVDRGAGGRNNEQFF.

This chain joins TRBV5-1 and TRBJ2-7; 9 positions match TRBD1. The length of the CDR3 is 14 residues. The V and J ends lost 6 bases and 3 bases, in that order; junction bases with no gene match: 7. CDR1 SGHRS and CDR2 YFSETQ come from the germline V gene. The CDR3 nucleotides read TGCGCCAGCACAACGGACAGGGGACACTACGAGCAGTACTTC. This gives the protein CASTTDRGHYEQYF. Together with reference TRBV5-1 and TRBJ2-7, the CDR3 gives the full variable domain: KAGVTQTPRYLIKTRGQQVTLSCSPISGHRSVSWYQQTPGQGLQFLFEYFSETQRNKGNFPGRFSGRQFSNSRSEMNVSTLELGDSALYLCASTTDRGHYEQYFGPGTRLTVT.

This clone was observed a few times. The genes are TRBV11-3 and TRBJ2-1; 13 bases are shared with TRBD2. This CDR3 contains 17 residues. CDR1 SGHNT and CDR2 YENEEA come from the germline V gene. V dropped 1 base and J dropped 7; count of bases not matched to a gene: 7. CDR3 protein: CASSLGLAGGIRNEQFF. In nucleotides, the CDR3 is TGTGCCAGCAGCTTAGGACTAGCGGGAGGAATTAGGAATGAGCAGTTCTTC.

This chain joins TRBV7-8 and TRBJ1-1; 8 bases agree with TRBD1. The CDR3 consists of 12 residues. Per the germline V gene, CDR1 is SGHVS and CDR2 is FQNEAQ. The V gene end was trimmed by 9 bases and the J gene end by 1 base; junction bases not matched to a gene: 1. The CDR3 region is CASGQGNTEAFF. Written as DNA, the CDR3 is TGTGCCAGTGGACAGGGGAACACTGAAGCTTTCTTT. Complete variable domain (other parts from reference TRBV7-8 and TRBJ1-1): GAGVSQSPRYKVAKRGQDVALRCDPISGHVSLFWYQQALGQGPEFLTYFQNEAQLDKSGLPSDRFFAERPEGSVSTLKIQRTQQEDSAVYLCASGQGNTEAFFGQGTRLTVV.

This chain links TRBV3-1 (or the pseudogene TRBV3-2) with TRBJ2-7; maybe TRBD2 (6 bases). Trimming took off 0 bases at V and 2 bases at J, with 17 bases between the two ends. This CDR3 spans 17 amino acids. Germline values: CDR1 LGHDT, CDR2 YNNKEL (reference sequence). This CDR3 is CASSQDSPGRGAYEQYF. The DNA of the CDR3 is TGTGCCAGCAGCCAAGATTCCCCCGGGAGAGGGGCCTACGAGCAGTACTTC.

CDR3 sequence (DNA): TGTGCCAGCAGCCCTGGGTCGGGGGACGGTGAAAAACTGTTTTTT. It encodes CASSPGSGDGEKLFF. This chain connects TRBV5-8 to TRBJ1-4; maybe TRBD1 (5 bases). The germline V gene has CDR1 SGHTS and CDR2 YDEGEE. CDR3 length: 15 amino acids. V lost 4 bases and J 7 bases, leaving 17 bases between the germline ends.

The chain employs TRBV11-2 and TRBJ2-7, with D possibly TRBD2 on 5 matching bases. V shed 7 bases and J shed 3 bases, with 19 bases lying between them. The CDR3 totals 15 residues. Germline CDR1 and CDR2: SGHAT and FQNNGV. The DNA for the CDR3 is TGTGCCAGCACCTTTTTCGGGGATTCCGACTACGAGCAGTACTTC. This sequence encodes CASTFFGDSDYEQYF.

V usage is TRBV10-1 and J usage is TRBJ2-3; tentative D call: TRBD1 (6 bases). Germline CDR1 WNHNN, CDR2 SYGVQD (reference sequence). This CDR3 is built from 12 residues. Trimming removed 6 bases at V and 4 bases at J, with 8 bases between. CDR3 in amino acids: CASSTGSDTQYF. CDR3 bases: TGCGCCAGCAGCACAGGGTCAGATACGCAGTATTTT.

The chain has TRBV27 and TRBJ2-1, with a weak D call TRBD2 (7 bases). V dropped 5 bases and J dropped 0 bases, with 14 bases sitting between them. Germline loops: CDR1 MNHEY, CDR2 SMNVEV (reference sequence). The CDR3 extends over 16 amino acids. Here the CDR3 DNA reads TGTGCCAGCAGTCCCTGGGGGGGCAGCTCCTACAATGAGCAGTTCTTC. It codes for CASSPWGGSSYNEQFF.

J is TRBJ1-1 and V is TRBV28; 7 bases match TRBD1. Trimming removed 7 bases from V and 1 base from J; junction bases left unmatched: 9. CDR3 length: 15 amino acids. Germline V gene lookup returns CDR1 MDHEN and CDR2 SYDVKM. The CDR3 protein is CASNHRGERNTEAFF. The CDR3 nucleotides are TGTGCCAGCAATCACAGGGGCGAGCGGAACACTGAAGCTTTCTTT.

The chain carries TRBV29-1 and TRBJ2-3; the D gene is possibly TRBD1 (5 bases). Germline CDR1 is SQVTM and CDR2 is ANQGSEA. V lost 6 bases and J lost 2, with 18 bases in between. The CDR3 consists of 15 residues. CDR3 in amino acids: CSVLVGDRSTDTQYF. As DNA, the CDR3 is TGCAGCGTCCTCGTCGGAGACAGATCCACAGATACGCAGTATTTT.